This T cell receptor (beta chain) was obtained from a study of regulatory T cells in long-lasting Graves disease. This clonotype was seen many times. Time point specified: newly diagnosed GD, antithyroid drugs for less than 3 months. The TCR library was made from RNA extracted from PBMCs. The CDR3 extends over 15 amino acids. The germline V gene has CDR1 SGHAT and CDR2 FQNNGV. V lost 3 bases and J lost 2; bases outside the gene matches: 6. In building TCR beta libraries, iRepertoire HTBI primers were used together with Arm-PCR of CDR3 regions. TCRdb reprocessed the multiplex PCR reads with MiXCR, giving one entry per CDR3 protein. The profile shows roughly 350,000 distinct CDR3 sequences, about a sixth of them singletons. The same data also contributed to another study, on T cells in Graves' hyperthyroidism and ophthalmopathy.

The chain couples TRBV11-2 to TRBJ2-5; 7 bases are shared with TRBD2. The material sequenced was peripheral blood mononuclear cells (PBMCs), taken at new diagnosis, from a patient treated with antithyroid drugs. This receptor was identified in a middle-aged man with Graves disease. The CDR3 reads CASSFRVGGQETQYF. In nucleotides, the CDR3 is TGTGCCAGCAGCTTTAGGGTGGGGGGGCAAGAGACCCAGTACTTC.